This passage covers 9 T cell receptor beta chains from one sample sequenced in a study of read filtering for tumor transcriptome and immune sequencing. From around 440 ng of RNA, a library with molecular barcoded alpha/delta and beta/gamma adaptors was made. TCRdb processed the reads anew with MiXCR; each CDR3 protein has one entry. The profile shows fewer than 100,000 distinct CDR3 sequences, around 12% of them singletons. Sequencing was performed on a population of CD138-negative cells sorted from bone marrow. These receptors came from a donor at least 40 years old with multiple myeloma.

This clonotype was seen many times. The rearrangement links TRBV5-1 to TRBJ2-1; the match to TRBD2 covers 7 bases. V was clipped by 0 bases and J by 3 bases; unmatched bases: 3. CDR1 is SGHRS, CDR2 YFSETQ, per germline. The CDR3 totals 15 residues. The CDR3 spells CASSLDRTSYNEQFF. CDR3 DNA sequence: TGCGCCAGCAGCTTGGATCGGACTAGCTACAATGAGCAGTTCTTC.

This rearrangement joins TRBV11-3 to TRBJ1-1, with D tentatively TRBD1 (5 bases). Trimming stripped 5 bases from V and 9 bases from J, with 13 bases between. From germline, CDR1 is SGHNT and CDR2 YENEEA. The CDR3 length is 12 residues. The CDR3 region is CASSTQTEQAFF. DNA for the CDR3: TGTGCCAGCAGCACTCAGACAGAGCAAGCTTTCTTT.

This clonotype appeared many times. V usage is TRBV7-9 and J usage is TRBJ2-7; D is unresolved. Between the trimmed V and J ends, which lost 5 bases and 2 bases, there was a span of 16 bases. The V gene's germline CDR1 is SEHNR and CDR2 FQNEAQ (reference sequence). CDR3 length: 15 residues. Here the CDR3 DNA reads TGTGCCAGCAGCCCGCCCCGGTACAGTACCTACGAGCAGTACTTC. This encodes CASSPPRYSTYEQYF. Filled out from reference TRBV7-9 and TRBJ2-7, the complete variable domain reads DTGVSQNPRHKITKRGQNVTFRCDPISEHNRLYWYRQTLGQGPEFLTYFQNEAQLEKSRLLSDRFSAERPKGSFSTLEIQRTEQGDSAMYLCASSPPRYSTYEQYFGPGTRLTVT.

In this sample, this clonotype turned up many times. The CDR3, as DNA: TGTGCCAGCAGCTTTAGCGGGAGTACGCAGTATTTT. This encodes CASSFSGSTQYF. The chain employs TRBV7-2 and TRBJ2-3; TRBD2 agrees at 9 bases. The CDR3 contains 12 residues. The trim removed 3 bases at V and 8 bases at J, leaving 0 bases unmatched. Germline V CDR1 and CDR2: SGHTA, FQGNSA.

This clonotype was counted ten times or more. The V and J genes are TRBV6-1 and TRBJ1-1; 11 nucleotides agree with TRBD1. V shed 6 bases and J 3 bases; nucleotides not matched to a gene: 6. From germline, CDR1 is MNHNS and CDR2 SASEGT. CDR3 length equals 15 residues. In DNA form, the CDR3 reads TGTGCCAGCAGGACAGGACAGGGGGCTGACACTGAAGCTTTCTTT. This translates into CASRTGQGADTEAFF.

This clonotype was counted only a few times. J is TRBJ2-3 and V is TRBV5-1; no definite D call. Trimming pared 1 base from V and 0 bases from J, leaving 6 bases between. The germline V gene encodes CDR1 SGHRS and CDR2 YFSETQ. CDR3 size: 14 residues. Here the CDR3 DNA reads TGCGCCAGCAGCTTGAGGGAAAGCACAGATACGCAGTATTTT. Protein sequence: CASSLRESTDTQYF.

This clonotype was detected many times. The V call is TRBV10-3, the J call TRBJ2-1; 9 bases match TRBD2. CDR3 size: 15 residues. The germline V gene has CDR1 ENHRY and CDR2 SYGVKD. V was clipped by 0 bases and J by 8 bases; unmatched bases: 5. The CDR3 sequence: CAISESRTSVDEQFF. CDR3 DNA: TGTGCCATCAGTGAGTCTCGGACTAGCGTCGATGAGCAGTTCTTC.

A few counts support this clonotype. V is TRBV28 and J is TRBJ1-4; 8 nucleotides match TRBD1. Looked up from germline, CDR1 is MDHEN and CDR2 is SYDVKM. After removal of 6 bases from V and 7 bases from J, the junction contained 7 bases not matched to a gene. This CDR3 contains 14 residues. The CDR3 coding sequence is TGTGCCAGCAGCTTCACAGGGGGTGTTGAAAAACTGTTTTTT. Translating gives CASSFTGGVEKLFF.

In this sample, this clonotype turned up many times. The CDR3 reads CASSRGLGNRYEQYF. The CDR3 nucleotides are TGTGCCAGCAGCCGGGGCCTTGGAAACCGCTACGAGCAGTACTTC. The chain employs TRBV3-1 and TRBJ2-7; D is perhaps TRBD1 (5 bases). The germline gives CDR1 LGHDT, CDR2 YNNKEL (reference sequence). The V end lost 4 bases, the J end lost 3 bases, and 16 bases lay between the germline ends. The CDR3 runs to 15 residues.